This T cell receptor beta chain was recovered during a study of shared clonotypes between healthy human individuals. Overall study findings and caveats: For naive CD4 cells, roughly 4.6% of clonotypes were shared across a few donors. Among non-shared clonotypes, generation probabilities were lower than among those shared by all four donors.

The CDR3 extends over 16 amino acids. V lost 6 bases and J lost 8, with 25 bases in between. CDR1 is MDHEN, CDR2 SYDVKM, per germline. Per sorted-subset replicate PCR, input was 150 to 250 ng DNA, representing roughly 29,000 T cell genomes. Sequencing was performed with immunoSEQ multiplex PCR; in TCRdb, only in-frame clones are kept and a portion is missing. The sample lists fewer than 400,000 clones, about 74% occurring once. This clone was recorded a few times. Its antigen is not identified. The chain combines TRBV28 with TRBJ1-1; tentative D call: TRBD1 (5 bases). The sample comprised memory CD4+ T cells sorted from blood. Indicated subset: CD45RA-negative fraction. The sequence derives from a man aged 30 to 39 in good health. For the CDR3, the DNA is TGTGCCAGCAGCAGTCTTCCCGGGGGAGTAGGGCAAGAAGCTTTCTTT. It specifies CASSSLPGGVGQEAFF.